Below are 28 T cell receptor beta chains sequenced from a single sample in a study of post-analysis software for immune sequencing data. Study-level points and caveats: Five TRBV segments, including TRBV5-6, TRBV5-1 and TRBV20-1, were more frequent in patients than controls.

These receptors have no known antigen. Unique molecular identifiers were carried by the TCR beta cDNA libraries. TCRdb analysed the PCR reads with MiXCR anew, one entry per CDR3 protein. The top ten hold roughly 4.9% of the sample, which has approximately 770,000 distinct CDR3 sequences, about 43% seen once. The source material was blood. The source of these receptors is a girl aged 10-17 years with multiple sclerosis.

This clonotype was seen only a few times. The chain combines TRBV7-9 with TRBJ2-3; D is uncertain. The V gene's germline CDR1 is SEHNR and CDR2 FQNEAQ (reference sequence). Trimming cost V 3 bases and J 6 bases, with 13 bases left between them. The CDR3 covers 14 residues. The CDR3 bases are TGTGCCAGCAGCTTGATGGGCTCGGCGGATACGCAGTATTTT. It codes for CASSLMGSADTQYF.

This chain joins TRBV28 and TRBJ2-5; no clear D. V lost 3 bases and J lost 3, with 8 bases in between. From germline, CDR1 is MDHEN and CDR2 SYDVKM. The CDR3 consists of 13 residues. The CDR3 DNA follows: TGTGCCAGCAGTTTTCTCCATGAAGAGACCCAGTACTTC. Translating it yields CASSFLHEETQYF.

This clonotype was counted once. The V and J genes are TRBV3-1 and TRBJ2-7; 9 positions agree with TRBD1. The junction had 9 bases not matched to a gene; V was cut back by 4 bases and J by 2 bases. The CDR3 is 16 amino acids. CDR1 and CDR2 from the germline V gene are LGHDT and YNNKEL (reference sequence). Here the CDR3 DNA reads TGTGCCAGCAGCCCGTTAACAGGACAGGGGCCCTACGAGCAGTACTTC. This gives the protein CASSPLTGQGPYEQYF.

This clonotype turned up a few times. V usage is TRBV6-6 and J usage is TRBJ1-1, with TRBD1 identical over 9 bases. There are 13 residues in the CDR3. After removal of 2 bases from V and 8 bases from J, the junction contained 3 bases not matched to a gene. Germline CDR1 and CDR2: MNHNY and SVGAGI (reference sequence). CDR3 sequence (DNA): TGTGCCAGCAGTTACCGGGACAGGGACGAAGCTTTCTTT. Translated: CASSYRDRDEAFF.

The rearrangement joins TRBV2 to TRBJ2-7; 10 nucleotides align to TRBD2. V shed 11 bases, J shed 5 bases, and the junction held 12 bases outside the gene matches. Germline V gene data show CDR1 as SNHLY and CDR2 as FYNNEI. The CDR3 runs to 14 residues. CDR3 DNA: TGTGCCTCAGGGGGAGCGGGAGGGCGGAACGAGCAGTACTTC. Translating gives CASGGAGGRNEQYF.

The V call is TRBV4-1, the J call TRBJ2-3, with D tentatively TRBD1 (5 bases). The V end lost 4 bases, the J end lost 4 bases, and 12 bases lay between the germline ends. CDR3 length equals 14 residues. Germline V gene sequence: CDR1 MGHRA, CDR2 YSYEKL. The CDR3 reads CASSLGEGADTQYF. The CDR3 nucleotides read TGCGCCAGCAGCCTAGGGGAAGGGGCAGATACGCAGTATTTT.

The chain recombines TRBV27 with TRBJ1-2; the D is unclear. V was cut by 4 bases and J by 4 bases, with 13 bases left in between. The CDR3 covers 14 residues. Germline assignment: CDR1 MNHEY and CDR2 SMNVEV (reference sequence). The CDR3 here is CASSSAPRGYGYTF. Written as DNA, the CDR3 is TGTGCCAGCAGTTCCGCCCCACGGGGCTATGGCTACACCTTC.

Only a few counts were recorded for this clonotype. The CDR3, as DNA: TGTGCCACCAGTGAATTCGATGGAGCGGGAGGGGATACGCAGTATTTT. Its protein product is CATSEFDGAGGDTQYF. The J gene is TRBJ2-3, the V gene TRBV24-1, with 10 bases lining up with TRBD2. Trimming at V came to 4 bases and at J to 6 bases, leaving 9 bases not matched to a gene. The germline V gene encodes CDR1 KGHDR and CDR2 SFDVKD. The CDR3 has 16 residues.

This clonotype has just a few counts. The chain couples TRBV20-1 to TRBJ2-1; 15 positions match TRBD2. The V segment lost 3 bases and the J segment 12 bases; nucleotides outside the gene matches: 9. Germline V gene data show CDR1 as DFQATT and CDR2 as SNEGSKA (reference sequence). This CDR3 has 15 amino acids. The CDR3 loop reads CSASWPVGLAGGQFF. The CDR3 DNA sequence: TGCAGTGCTAGCTGGCCCGTGGGACTAGCGGGAGGGCAGTTCTTC.

As for this clonotype: An end of the junction differs from the germline gene, which may be a read error. The gene calls are TRBV4-2 and TRBJ1-2; D possibly corresponds to TRBD1 (5 bases). The CDR3 spans 15 residues. CDR1 LGHNA and CDR2 YNFKEQ come from the germline V gene. CDR3 DNA: TGTGCCAGCAGCCAACTCGGGGGGGTTGGGTATGGCTGCACCTTC. This sequence encodes CASSQLGGVGYGCTF.

The chain uses TRBV6-5 and TRBJ1-2; tentative D call: TRBD1 (5 bases). Trimming pared 10 bases from V and 2 bases from J, leaving 17 bases between. The germline V gene encodes CDR1 MNHEY and CDR2 SVGAGI. The CDR3 length is 14 residues. The CDR3: CAIFGQGDNYGYTF. The CDR3 DNA sequence: TGTGCCATCTTCGGGCAGGGCGACAACTATGGCTACACCTTC.

This clonotype was observed a handful of times. V and J are TRBV10-3 and TRBJ2-4, with D maybe TRBD2 (7 bases). With the DNA end fitting TRBJ2-7 better, the J assignment may be wrong. Germline lookup yields CDR1 ENHRY and CDR2 SYGVKD. This CDR3 is built from 11 residues. In DNA form, the CDR3 reads TGTGCCATCAGCGGGGGGCACGAGCAGTACTTC. Its protein is CAISGGHEQYF.

The J gene is TRBJ1-5, the V gene TRBV12-3 or TRBV12-4; the D is unclear. This CDR3 contains 14 residues. The V and J ends lost 4 bases and 4 bases respectively, with 11 bases between them. DNA of the CDR3: TGTGCCAGCAGTTCCGGACTTCTAAATCAGCCCCAGCATTTT. Protein sequence: CASSSGLLNQPQHF.

This clonotype has a count of ten or more. This chain joins TRBV29-1 and TRBJ2-5, with D possibly matching TRBD2 (6 bases). The CDR3 totals 13 residues. Germline V CDR1 and CDR2: SQVTM, ANQGSEA. V lost 7 bases to trimming and J lost 4 bases, with 16 bases between them. The DNA of the CDR3 is TGCAGCGCCCAAAGGGACTTGGGAGAGACCCAGTACTTC. This gives the protein CSAQRDLGETQYF.

V usage is TRBV6-1 and J usage is TRBJ2-6, with 11 bases identical to TRBD1. J was trimmed by 4 bases and V by 4 bases; bases with no gene match: 12. CDR1 is MNHNS and CDR2 is SASEGT in the germline V gene. This CDR3 has 19 amino acids. The CDR3 bases are TGTGCCAGCAGTGTACACGCGGGACAGGGGGAATCAGGGGCCAACGTCCTGACTTTC. This codes for CASSVHAGQGESGANVLTF.

The chain links TRBV6-5 to TRBJ1-1; unclear D gene. V lost 6 bases and J lost 0, with 5 bases in between. From germline, CDR1 is MNHEY and CDR2 SVGAGI. The CDR3 length is 12 residues. Here the CDR3 reads CASRTMNTEAFF. For the CDR3, the DNA is TGTGCCAGCAGAACGATGAACACTGAAGCTTTCTTT.

This chain uses TRBV4-3 with TRBJ1-4, with D perhaps matching TRBD1 (5 bases). The CDR3 length is 16 residues. Trimming cost V 3 bases and J 4 bases, with 15 bases left between them. From germline, CDR1 is LGHNA and CDR2 YSLEER. The CDR3 coding sequence is TGCGCCAGCAGCCAGGGGACCGGGGTACTTAATGAAAAACTGTTTTTT. Protein product: CASSQGTGVLNEKLFF.

In its sample, this clonotype was seen a few times. This rearrangement joins TRBV15 to TRBJ2-1, with a tentative D call TRBD2 (6 bases). V was clipped by 5 bases and J by 4 bases, with 15 bases between them. This CDR3 spans 15 amino acids. CDR1 LNHNV and CDR2 YYDKDF come from the germline V gene (reference sequence). The CDR3 loop reads CATSELQAGYNEQFF. DNA of the CDR3: TGTGCCACCAGCGAACTCCAGGCGGGATACAATGAGCAGTTCTTC.

The chain couples TRBV12-3 or TRBV12-4 to TRBJ2-7, with 7 bases that match TRBD2. This CDR3 comprises 16 residues. V gave up 3 bases and J gave up 3 bases; unmatched junction bases: 11. The CDR3 DNA reads TGTGCCAGCAGTTTTAGGCACGGGGGGTCTGGCTACGAGCAGTACTTC. It specifies CASSFRHGGSGYEQYF.

The chain carries TRBV9 and TRBJ1-4, with D unresolved. Trimming removed 0 bases from V and 5 bases from J, with 11 bases in between. Germline assignment: CDR1 SGDLS and CDR2 YYNGEE. The CDR3 length is 15 residues. CDR3 sequence: CASSVVGRPNEKLFF. In DNA, the CDR3 is TGTGCCAGCAGCGTAGTTGGGCGGCCCAATGAAAAACTGTTTTTT.

This chain connects TRBV20-1 to TRBJ2-1; D may be TRBD2 (6 bases). The germline V and J ends were trimmed by 7 bases and 0 bases, with 13 bases remaining between them. The CDR3 extends over 14 amino acids. Per the germline V gene, CDR1 is DFQATT and CDR2 is SNEGSKA (reference sequence). DNA of the CDR3: TGCAGTGTCGAGCGGGCCATCTCCTACAATGAGCAGTTCTTC. It is translated as CSVERAISYNEQFF.

This chain uses TRBV5-1 with TRBJ2-4; D unresolved. With the DNA end fitting TRBJ2-5 better, the J assignment may be wrong. The CDR3 spans 13 residues. Per germline, CDR1 SGHRS and CDR2 YFSETQ. The CDR3 spells CASSFDLVETQYF. The CDR3 nucleotides read TGCGCCAGCAGCTTTGACCTGGTGGAGACCCAGTACTTC.

This rearrangement joins TRBV11-2 to TRBJ2-1, with TRBD2 matching 7 bases. Losses at the gene ends were 5 bases for V and 6 bases for J; bases not matched to a gene: 10. The germline gives CDR1 SGHAT, CDR2 FQNNGV. This CDR3 has 15 amino acids. The CDR3 protein is CASSALRGSVNEQFF. Here the CDR3 DNA reads TGTGCCAGCAGCGCGTTGCGGGGGTCCGTCAATGAGCAGTTCTTC.

V is TRBV11-2 and J is TRBJ2-3, with D maybe TRBD2 (5 bases). Germline V lookup: CDR1 SGHAT, CDR2 FQNNGV. V shed 5 bases and J shed 1 base, with 28 bases lying between them. The CDR3 consists of 20 residues. The CDR3 DNA reads TGTGCCAGCAGCCCCGCGGACTTCTTGGTACCTGATTCGGGCACAGATACGCAGTATTTT. Its protein product is CASSPADFLVPDSGTDTQYF.

The V call is TRBV29-1, the J call TRBJ2-7; tentatively, D is TRBD1 or TRBD2 (7 bases each). The end of the DNA is better explained by TRBJ2-5, so the J call may be wrong. Germline-derived CDR1 and CDR2 are SQVTM and ANQGSEA. The CDR3 covers 14 residues. The CDR3 region has the DNA TGCAGCGCCCCAGGGGGAGGGCCTGCAGAGACCCAGTACTTC. This encodes CSAPGGGPAETQYF.

This clonotype occurred a few times. The rearrangement uses TRBV6-1 and TRBJ1-4; 9 positions match TRBD1. CDR3 length: 14 residues. CDR1 MNHNS and CDR2 SASEGT come from the germline V gene. V shed 8 bases and J 5 bases; nucleotides not matched to a gene: 6. Here the CDR3 DNA reads TGTGCCAGCTTACAGGGACAGGGCAATGAAAAACTGTTTTTT. Residues: CASLQGQGNEKLFF.

The chain is built from TRBV6-2 or TRBV6-3 and TRBJ2-7; D unresolved. The CDR3 covers 14 residues. Germline V gives CDR1 MNHEY, CDR2 SVGEGT. The V end lost 7 bases, the J end lost 1 base, and 14 bases lay between the germline ends. The CDR3 here is CASNHLLDSYEQYF. The CDR3 coding sequence is TGTGCCAGCAACCACCTACTTGATTCCTACGAGCAGTACTTC.

The gene calls are TRBV6-2 or TRBV6-3 and TRBJ2-7; D remains unclear. The germline gives CDR1 MNHEY, CDR2 SVGEGT. Trimming took off 6 bases at V and 0 bases at J, with 12 bases between the two ends. This CDR3 has 14 residues. CDR3 nucleotide sequence: TGTGCCAGCAGGCGAGGTTGGGGCTCCTACGAGCAGTACTTC. This gives the protein CASRRGWGSYEQYF.